This T cell receptor beta chain derives from a study of blood T cells in healthy people across ages. The CDR3 sequence is 19 residues long. Germline CDR1 is MNHEY and CDR2 is SMNVEV (reference sequence). The V end lost 2 bases, the J end lost 0 bases, and 17 bases lay between the germline ends. Findings and caveats of the study: Not knowing donor CMV status may have confounded expanded clonotype changes.

For this clonotype: The antigen is not known.

Alongside a J-beta primer mix, a sample-barcoded 5' primer served in a second PCR lasting about 7 to 11 cycles. Researchers report that each sample yielded at least 2.5 million CDR3-containing paired-end reads. TCRdb re-called the 5' RACE reads with MiXCR, one entry per CDR3 protein. The table lists roughly 1,000,000 distinct CDR3 sequences, less than 25% of them singletons. The sample also formed part of further work on T cells of mothers and their children.

The sequenced sample was blood. This clonotype was sampled from a girl aged 2 to 10 in good health. The gene calls are TRBV27 and TRBJ1-6; D possibly corresponds to TRBD1 (5 bases). Here the CDR3 DNA reads TGTGCCAGCAGTTTAGAGGGGTTCCGAAAATACTCCTATAATTCACCCCTCCACTTT. Its translation: CASSLEGFRKYSYNSPLHF.